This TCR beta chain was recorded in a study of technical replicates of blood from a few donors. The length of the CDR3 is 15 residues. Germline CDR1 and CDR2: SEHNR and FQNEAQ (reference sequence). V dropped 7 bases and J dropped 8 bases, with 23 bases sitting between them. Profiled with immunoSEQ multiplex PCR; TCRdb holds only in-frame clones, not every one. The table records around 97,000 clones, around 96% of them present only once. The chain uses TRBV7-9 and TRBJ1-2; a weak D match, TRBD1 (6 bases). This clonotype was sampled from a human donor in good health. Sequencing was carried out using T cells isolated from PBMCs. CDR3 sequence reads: CASIPDLLTGGGYTF. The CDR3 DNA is TGTGCCAGCATCCCAGATTTATTGACAGGCGGCGGCTACACCTTC.